This T cell receptor beta chain comes out of a study of blood T cells in healthy people across ages. Sample-barcoded 5' priming and a J-beta primer mix drove a second PCR of roughly 7 to 11 cycles. Each cDNA molecule was tagged by a template-switch adaptor that had 12 random nucleotides. TCRdb fed the 5' RACE reads into MiXCR, producing one record per CDR3 protein. The table records approximately 360,000 distinct CDR3 sequences, more than 45% of them present only once. Study-level findings and limits: Reliance upon unsorted PBMCs precluded definitive naive versus antigen-experienced comparison.

This clonotype was counted once. Its matching antigen is unknown. The sequenced material came from blood. This TCR was recovered from a man aged 60-69 years in good health.

The CDR3 here is CATSDPSGSPYNEQFF. The CDR3 coding sequence is TGTGCCACCAGTGATCCTAGCGGGAGCCCCTACAATGAGCAGTTCTTC. J is TRBJ2-1 and V is TRBV24-1; 10 positions match TRBD2. CDR3 length: 16 amino acids. V trimming: 3 bases; J trimming: 2 bases; junction bases outside the gene matches: 3. The germline V gene encodes CDR1 KGHDR and CDR2 SFDVKD.